The source of this T cell receptor (beta chain) is a study of a mutant IDH1 vaccine in newly diagnosed glioma. Worth noting for this clone: Its antigen remains unidentified.

Time point: week 47, end of study. Every vaccine dose comprised 300 ug of mutant IDH1 20-mer peptide plus topical imiquimod. V gave up 3 bases and J gave up 8 bases, with 19 bases separating them. Germline assignment: CDR1 KGHSH and CDR2 LQKENI. The CDR3 loop spans 15 amino acids. Clones were sequenced by immunoSEQ multiplex PCR, and TCRdb holds only the in-frame ones, with some missing. The sample includes fewer than 35,000 clones, more than 65% of them seen just once. This chain uses TRBV18 with TRBJ1-1, with TRBD1 as a possible D gene (6 bases). This receptor was obtained from a man aged 25 to 40 with glioma. This specimen consisted of PBMCs, obtained from a glioma patient whose treatment included an IDH1 peptide vaccine. As DNA, the CDR3 is TGTGCCAGCTCACCCCGGGGGGAATATGGGGGCGAAGCTTTCTTT. Protein sequence: CASSPRGEYGGEAFF.